The entry below describes one TCR beta chain. Assay used: immunoSEQ multiplex PCR; TCRdb lists only in-frame clones, some missing. The sample holds about 120,000 clones, 91% seen once. This sample was taken from a study of control samples from healthy donors and cancer patients. The CDR3 has 15 residues. Trimming removed 4 bases from V and 2 bases from J, with 13 bases in between. The specimen sequenced was blood. The chain links TRBV5-7 to TRBJ1-3; a possible D gene is TRBD1 (5 bases). TRBV5-7 is annotated as an ORF whose role is uncertain. The sequence was obtained from a woman under 30 in good health. The chain's CDR3 is CASSRAQGTGNTIYF. The CDR3 nucleotides read TGTGCCAGCAGCCGGGCTCAGGGTACTGGAAACACCATATATTTT.